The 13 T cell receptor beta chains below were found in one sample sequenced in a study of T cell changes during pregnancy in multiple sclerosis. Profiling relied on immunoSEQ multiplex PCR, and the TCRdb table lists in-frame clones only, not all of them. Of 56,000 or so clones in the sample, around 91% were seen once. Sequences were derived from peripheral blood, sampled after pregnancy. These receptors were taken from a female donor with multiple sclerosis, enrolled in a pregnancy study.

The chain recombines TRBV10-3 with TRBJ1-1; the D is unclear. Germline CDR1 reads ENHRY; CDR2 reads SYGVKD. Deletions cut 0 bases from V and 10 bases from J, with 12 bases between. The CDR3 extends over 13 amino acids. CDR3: CAISESPEYGAFF. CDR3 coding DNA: TGTGCCATCAGTGAGTCCCCGGAGTATGGAGCTTTCTTT.

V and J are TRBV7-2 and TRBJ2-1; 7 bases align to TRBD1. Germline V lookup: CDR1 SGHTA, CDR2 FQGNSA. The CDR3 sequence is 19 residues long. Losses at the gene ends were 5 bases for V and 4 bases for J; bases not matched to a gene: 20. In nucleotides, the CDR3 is TGTGCCAGCAGCCCCCGGTTTCGGGCAGGGGGAAGTTCATACAATGAGCAGTTCTTC. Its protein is CASSPRFRAGGSSYNEQFF.

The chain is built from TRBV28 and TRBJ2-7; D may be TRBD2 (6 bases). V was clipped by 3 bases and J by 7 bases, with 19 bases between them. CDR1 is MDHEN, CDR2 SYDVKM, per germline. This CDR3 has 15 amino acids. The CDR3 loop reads CASSFEGLPSREQYF. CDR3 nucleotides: TGTGCCAGCAGTTTCGAGGGACTCCCTTCGCGAGAGCAGTACTTC.

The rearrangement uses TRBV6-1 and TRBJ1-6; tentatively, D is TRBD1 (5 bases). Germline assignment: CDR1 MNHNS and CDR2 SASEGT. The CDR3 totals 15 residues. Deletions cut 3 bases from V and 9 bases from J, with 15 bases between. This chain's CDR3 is CASSELGPSGSPLHF. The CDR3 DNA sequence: TGTGCCAGCAGTGAGCTGGGGCCGTCGGGTTCACCCCTCCACTTT.

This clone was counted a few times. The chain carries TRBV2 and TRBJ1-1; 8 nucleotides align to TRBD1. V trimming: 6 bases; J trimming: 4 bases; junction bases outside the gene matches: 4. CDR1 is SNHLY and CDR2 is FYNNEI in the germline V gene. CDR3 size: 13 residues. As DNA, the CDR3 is TGTGCCAGCAGGATGGGACAGGCCACTGAAGCTTTCTTT. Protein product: CASRMGQATEAFF.

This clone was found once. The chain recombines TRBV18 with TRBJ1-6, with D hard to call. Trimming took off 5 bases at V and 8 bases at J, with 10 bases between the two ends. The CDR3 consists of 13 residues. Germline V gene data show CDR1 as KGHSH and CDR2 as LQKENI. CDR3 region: CASSVDGDSPLHF. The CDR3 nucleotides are TGTGCCAGCTCAGTGGACGGGGATTCACCCCTCCACTTT.

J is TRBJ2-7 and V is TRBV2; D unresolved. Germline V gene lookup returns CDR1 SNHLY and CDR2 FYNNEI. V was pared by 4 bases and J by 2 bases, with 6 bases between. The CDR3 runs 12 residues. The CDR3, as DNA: TGTGCCAGCAGTGTTAGCACCTACGAGCAGTACTTC. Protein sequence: CASSVSTYEQYF.

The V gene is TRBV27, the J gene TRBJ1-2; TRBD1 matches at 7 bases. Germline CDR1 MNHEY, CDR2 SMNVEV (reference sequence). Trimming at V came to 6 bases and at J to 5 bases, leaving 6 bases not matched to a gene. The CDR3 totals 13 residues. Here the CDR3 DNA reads TGTGCCAGCAGGACCCGGGACAGTTATGGCTACACCTTC. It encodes CASRTRDSYGYTF.

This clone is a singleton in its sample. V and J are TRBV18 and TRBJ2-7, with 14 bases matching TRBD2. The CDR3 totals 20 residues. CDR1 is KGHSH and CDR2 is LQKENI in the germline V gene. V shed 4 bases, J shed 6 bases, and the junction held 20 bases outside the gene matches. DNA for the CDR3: TGTGCCAGCTCACACCGGGGTTCCGAGACTAGCGGGGGGGCCTTTCTCGAGCAGTACTTC. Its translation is CASSHRGSETSGGAFLEQYF.

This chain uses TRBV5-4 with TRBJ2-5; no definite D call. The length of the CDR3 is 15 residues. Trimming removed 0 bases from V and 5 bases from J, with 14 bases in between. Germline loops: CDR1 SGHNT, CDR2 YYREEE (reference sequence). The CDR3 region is CASSLASASWETQYF. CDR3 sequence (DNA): TGTGCCAGCAGCTTGGCGAGCGCCTCATGGGAGACCCAGTACTTC.

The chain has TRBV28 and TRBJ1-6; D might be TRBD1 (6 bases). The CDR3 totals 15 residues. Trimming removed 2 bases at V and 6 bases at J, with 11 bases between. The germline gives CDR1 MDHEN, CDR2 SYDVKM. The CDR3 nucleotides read TGTGCCAGCAGTTTACGGACAGTAGCTAATTCACCCCTCCACTTT. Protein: CASSLRTVANSPLHF.

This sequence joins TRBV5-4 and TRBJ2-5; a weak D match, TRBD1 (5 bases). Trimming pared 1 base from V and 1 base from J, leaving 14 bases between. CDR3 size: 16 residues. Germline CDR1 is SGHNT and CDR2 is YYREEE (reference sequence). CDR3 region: CASSLSARQLQETQYF. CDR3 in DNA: TGTGCCAGCAGCTTGAGTGCCCGACAGCTCCAAGAGACCCAGTACTTC.

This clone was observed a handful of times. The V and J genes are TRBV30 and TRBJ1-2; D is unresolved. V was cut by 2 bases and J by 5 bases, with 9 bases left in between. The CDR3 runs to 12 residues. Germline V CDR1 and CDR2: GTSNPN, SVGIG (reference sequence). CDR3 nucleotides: TGTGCCTGGAGTAGGCAGGTTTATGGCTACACCTTC. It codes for CAWSRQVYGYTF.